The sequence of this T cell receptor beta chain was determined in a study of T-cell reconstitution after alpha-beta-depleted transplantation in children. The ends were cut back, 2 bases at V and 7 bases at J, with 15 bases in the middle. This CDR3 region has 16 residues. Germline V gene data show CDR1 as SGHTA and CDR2 as FQGTGA. The authors prepared the TCRbeta library with unique molecular identifiers. TCRdb itself ran the PCR reads through MiXCR, one entry per CDR3 protein. The table shows some 590,000 distinct CDR3 sequences, with more than 9% occurring only once. This clonotype occurred a few times.

The J gene is TRBJ1-6, the V gene TRBV7-3, with a possible D match to TRBD1 (5 bases). The material sequenced was PBMCs from the stem cell graft donor, taken from the stem cell graft. The source of this sequence is a human donor who donated a stem cell graft to a child with acute myeloid leukemia. CDR3 sequence: CASSLEAGLGNSPLHF. In DNA form, the CDR3 reads TGTGCCAGCAGCTTAGAGGCAGGGCTTGGAAATTCACCCCTCCACTTT.